Reported below is one T cell receptor (beta chain). This clone's antigen is unknown. No qualities accompany the bases; no much larger clone lies one base away. This specimen comes from a study of blood T cell repertoires in COVID-19 (dated by TCRdb to the early 2020s). Describing the broader study: The collaborator samples originated in the United States, Italy and Spain and spanned the acute and convalescent phases of COVID-19. The samples were drawn from two sources: the first 160 participants of the ongoing ImmuneRACE study, and 1,254 subjects contributed by 6 global collaborators. The repertoires were released in a freely available public database intended as a resource for research on the immune response to SARS-CoV-2. Where available, HLA class I and class II types were obtained from metadata supplied by the sample provider rather than from assay-based typing. Subjects who had been exposed to COVID-19, were actively infected with it, or had recovered from it provided the deeply sampled blood TCRbeta repertoires that made up the dataset. Sample metadata almost always included a de-identified subject ID, COVID-19 status, age in years and sex. The material from the prospective study consisted of cDNA or gDNA derived from T cells, B-cell-depleted T cells, or PBMCs. The investigation overall reported the following: How much clinical and demographic metadata was included differed by source and by participant, and the metadata was provided uncurated.

Whole blood was collected in K2EDTA tubes by collaborating institutions according to the institutions' own protocols. For TCRbeta analysis, collaborators shipped samples in one of three forms: frozen whole blood, isolated PBMCs, or DNA extracted from either of those sample types. TCRbeta CDR3 regions were amplified from genomic DNA using the immunoSEQ Assay, a bias-controlled multiplex PCR. Concerning the study's data processing: Nucleated cell counts per sample were estimated from amplification of reference gene primers within the assay. To quantify the absolute abundance of each unique TCRbeta CDR3 rearrangement, sequence reads were collapsed and filtered. For each sample, productive Simpson clonality was calculated as the square root of Simpson's diversity index across productive rearrangements. TCRdb took this table from immuneACCESS and kept in-frame rearrangements with V and J called. Such tables lack part of the clones; where checked against another copy, unresolved V genes explain under half of the gap, and the rest is unexplained. That table gives V, J and clone size, and the DNA gave D and trimming. Here the sample has under 200,000 clones; approximately 90% occur a single time. The top ten constitute approximately 2.4% of the sample.

This sequence originates from a man between 18 and 29 years old with acute or convalescent COVID-19. Sequenced sample: peripheral blood.

The CDR3 is CASSSSLRSGNYGYTF. The nucleotides are TGCGCCAGCAGCTCCTCCTTAAGATCCGGGAACTATGGCTACACCTTC. The chain uses TRBV5-1 and TRBJ1-2, with no D gene named confidently. Cut back by 3 bases and 2 bases, the V and J ends lie 17 bases apart. The CDR3 runs 16 amino acids, cysteine and phenylalanine included. Only CDR3 DNA is held: 48 bases, read in frame from base 1. Taken from the germline V gene, the CDR1 and CDR2 loops are SGHRS and YFSETQ.